These 30 T cell receptor beta chains were all obtained from the same sample, sequenced in a study of the immune and genomic landscape of osteosarcoma. The assay was immunoSEQ multiplex PCR, and TCRdb's table has in-frame clones only and misses some. The profile covers roughly 3,000 clones, with roughly 75% appearing a single time and about a tenth taken by the ten largest. The material sequenced was metastatic tumor tissue from the lung. Receptor source: a woman younger than 30 with osteosarcoma.

The chain has TRBV28 and TRBJ1-2; the D is unclear. Per the germline V gene, CDR1 is MDHEN and CDR2 is SYDVKM. CDR3 size: 11 residues. Trimming stripped 4 bases from V and 2 bases from J, with 2 bases between. The CDR3 here is CASSYNYGYTF. The CDR3 nucleotides read TGTGCCAGCAGTTACAACTATGGCTACACCTTC.

This clone was counted once. The chain links TRBV12-5 to TRBJ2-1, with D perhaps TRBD1 (6 bases). Trimming pared 7 bases from V and 0 bases from J, leaving 13 bases between. The CDR3 covers 15 residues. Germline loops: CDR1 LGHNT, CDR2 FRNRAP. This CDR3 reads CASEGEASSYNEQFF. CDR3 bases: TGTGCTAGTGAGGGGGAAGCTAGCTCCTACAATGAGCAGTTCTTC. The full variable domain, with the rest looked up from reference TRBV12-5 and TRBJ2-1, is DARVTQTPRHKVTEMGQEVTMRCQPILGHNTVFWYRQTMMQGLELLAYFRNRAPLDDSGMPKDRFSAEMPDATLATLKIQPSEPRDSAVYFCASEGEASSYNEQFFGPGTRLTVL.

The V and J genes are TRBV6-5 and TRBJ1-2, with D perhaps TRBD1 (5 bases). The germline V gene encodes CDR1 MNHEY and CDR2 SVGAGI. This CDR3 comprises 11 residues. V lost 8 bases and J lost 4, with 8 bases in between. CDR3 bases: TGTGCCAGCGGGGCCTCCTATGGCTACACCTTC. Protein sequence: CASGASYGYTF.

The CDR3 DNA sequence: TGTGCCAGCAGGGGACTCAACAGGGATGAGCAGTTCTTC. Translated, it gives CASRGLNRDEQFF. The chain couples TRBV27 to TRBJ2-1; D tentatively fits TRBD1 or TRBD2 (6 bases each). The CDR3 is 13 amino acids. Germline V gene lookup returns CDR1 MNHEY and CDR2 SMNVEV (reference sequence). Trimming stripped 6 bases from V and 8 bases from J, with 14 bases between.

This chain uses TRBV6-1 with TRBJ2-7; no clear D. CDR3 length: 13 amino acids. The V and J ends lost 6 bases and 0 bases respectively, with 9 bases between them. In germline, CDR1 is MNHNS, CDR2 SASEGT. The CDR3 sequence: CASSVRISYEQYV. CDR3 DNA sequence: TGTGCCAGCAGCGTTCGGATCTCCTACGAGCAGTACGTC.

This clone was detected only a few times. The V gene is TRBV4-2, the J gene TRBJ1-2; 9 bases line up with TRBD1. CDR3 length equals 18 residues. CDR1 is LGHNA, CDR2 YNFKEQ, per germline. The V segment lost 3 bases and the J segment 2 bases; nucleotides outside the gene matches: 13. The CDR3 sequence: CASSHDLGTGSRNYGYTF. CDR3 in DNA: TGTGCCAGCAGCCACGACCTCGGGACAGGGAGTCGAAACTATGGCTACACCTTC.

This clone was observed once. Germline and junction disagree at one end, which may indicate a read error. The chain combines TRBV23-1 with TRBJ2-2; a possible D gene is TRBD2 (5 bases). TRBV23-1 is noted as an ORF with a role that remains uncertain. The CDR3 has 14 residues. In DNA form, the CDR3 reads TGCGCCAGCAGTCGGGCCGCTGAACACCGGGGAGCTGTTTTT. Translated, it gives CASSRAAEHRGAVF.

The V gene is TRBV7-9, the J gene TRBJ2-1; D gene uncertain. V was shortened by 4 bases and J by 10 bases, with 14 bases between the two germline ends. Germline V gives CDR1 SEHNR, CDR2 FQNEAQ (reference sequence). The CDR3 runs 13 residues. The CDR3 DNA follows: TGTGCCAGCAGCTCCCTTACCTTTAAGGAGCAGTTCTTC. It translates to CASSSLTFKEQFF. Looking up the rest from reference TRBV7-9 and TRBJ2-1 gives the full variable domain: DTGVSQNPRHKITKRGQNVTFRCDPISEHNRLYWYRQTLGQGPEFLTYFQNEAQLEKSRLLSDRFSAERPKGSFSTLEIQRTEQGDSAMYLCASSSLTFKEQFFGPGTRLTVL.

This clone was found once. V gene TRBV7-8 combines with J gene TRBJ1-2; tentative D call: TRBD1 (5 bases). The CDR3 runs to 20 residues. The V and J ends lost 5 bases and 0 bases respectively, with 28 bases between them. Germline CDR1 and CDR2: SGHVS and FQNEAQ. CDR3 sequence reads: CASSPRGVDTGESANYGYTF. The CDR3 DNA sequence: TGTGCCAGCAGCCCCCGAGGGGTGGACACTGGCGAATCGGCTAACTATGGCTACACCTTC.

The chain has TRBV29-1 and TRBJ2-5; TRBD1 might be the D (5 bases). Per germline, CDR1 SQVTM and CDR2 ANQGSEA. The CDR3 totals 16 residues. Trimming shortened V by 4 bases and J by 4 bases, and 22 bases separated the two germline ends. The CDR3 DNA is TGCAGCGTTGCCTCCCCAGGGAACGGACGACTAGAGACCCAGTACTTC. This codes for CSVASPGNGRLETQYF.

The CDR3 protein is CASSVLRGPQETQYF. The CDR3 coding sequence is TGTGCCAGCAGCGTTCTCCGGGGCCCACAAGAGACCCAGTACTTC. The V call is TRBV9, the J call TRBJ2-5; D may match TRBD1 or TRBD2 (5 bases each). CDR3 size: 15 residues. V gave up 2 bases and J gave up 2 bases, with 13 bases separating them. Germline V CDR1 and CDR2: SGDLS, YYNGEE.

The V call is TRBV6-5, the J call TRBJ1-5; possibly TRBD1 for D (6 bases). CDR1 and CDR2 from the germline V gene are MNHEY and SVGAGI. The CDR3 spans 14 residues. The V gene lost 5 bases and the J gene lost 6 bases, with 14 bases spanning the gap. The CDR3 spells CASSLRGTAQPQHF. The CDR3 nucleotides read TGTGCCAGCAGTCTCAGGGGTACCGCTCAGCCCCAGCATTTT.

This chain uses TRBV7-2 with TRBJ2-1; 7 nucleotides match TRBD2. Germline CDR1 SGHTA, CDR2 FQGNSA. The CDR3 totals 16 residues. The ends lost 0 bases at V and 5 bases at J; junction bases unmatched: 7. The CDR3 sequence: CASSLAPTSVDNEQFF. DNA of the CDR3: TGTGCCAGCAGCTTAGCGCCTACTAGCGTAGACAATGAGCAGTTCTTC.

This chain connects TRBV21-1 to TRBJ1-1; TRBD1 is the table's D call, not checked against the DNA. TRBV21-1 is designated a pseudogene. This CDR3 is 17 amino acids long. The CDR3: CASSKGTGTGGRTEAFF. The DNA of the CDR3 is TGTGCCAGCAGTAAGGGAACCGGGACAGGGGGCAGGACTGAAGCTTTCTTT.

The V gene is TRBV5-4, the J gene TRBJ1-2, with 7 bases that match TRBD1. The germline V gene has CDR1 SGHNT and CDR2 YYREEE (reference sequence). V lost 4 bases, J lost 5 bases, and 11 bases stayed unmatched. This CDR3 has 15 residues. The CDR3 nucleotides are TGTGCCAGCAGCCCTGGTCAGACAGGGTCGTATGGCTACACCTTC. Its protein is CASSPGQTGSYGYTF.

J is TRBJ1-6 and V is TRBV4-3; D is unresolved. V was clipped by 2 bases and J by 11 bases, with 13 bases between them. Germline V gene lookup returns CDR1 LGHNA and CDR2 YSLEER. The CDR3 has 14 residues. The CDR3 reads CASSQTGKSTPLHF. For the CDR3, the DNA is TGCGCCAGCAGCCAAACGGGCAAAAGTACACCCCTCCACTTT.

The gene calls are TRBV6-1 and TRBJ2-3; D ambiguous. The CDR3 loop spans 19 amino acids. Germline assignment: CDR1 MNHNS and CDR2 SASEGT. V was clipped by 6 bases and J by 5 bases, with 30 bases between them. The chain's CDR3 is CASRESQAWVWGGGDTQYF. The CDR3 DNA sequence: TGTGCCAGCAGGGAATCCCAGGCCTGGGTGTGGGGTGGCGGAGATACGCAGTATTTT.

V is TRBV7-9 and J is TRBJ2-3; tentative D call: TRBD1 (5 bases). The V gene's germline CDR1 is SEHNR and CDR2 FQNEAQ (reference sequence). The ends were cut back, 5 bases at V and 1 base at J, with 13 bases in the middle. This CDR3 is built from 15 residues. The CDR3 sequence: CASSTPRVGTDTQYF. In DNA, the CDR3 is TGTGCCAGCAGCACCCCCAGGGTTGGCACAGATACGCAGTATTTT.

The chain carries TRBV7-8 and TRBJ1-2; 7 bases fit TRBD1. This CDR3 has 14 amino acids. V shed 2 bases and J 4 bases; nucleotides not matched to a gene: 4. Germline-derived CDR1 and CDR2 are SGHVS and FQNEAQ. CDR3: CASSLSRDSYGYTF. CDR3 sequence (DNA): TGTGCCAGCAGCTTATCCCGGGACAGCTATGGCTACACCTTC.

This clone was counted only a few times. The rearrangement joins TRBV7-9 to TRBJ2-7; the D is unclear. This CDR3 comprises 15 residues. Trimming removed 5 bases at V and 0 bases at J, with 14 bases between. Germline lookup yields CDR1 SEHNR and CDR2 FQNEAQ (reference sequence). CDR3 bases: TGTGCCAGCAGCGTCGGAGACGGCCTCTCCTACGAGCAGTACTTC. Its protein product is CASSVGDGLSYEQYF.

In its sample, this clone was seen once. The J gene is TRBJ2-7, the V gene TRBV19, with D possibly being TRBD1 (5 bases). The germline V gene encodes CDR1 LNHDA and CDR2 SQIVND (reference sequence). V shed 5 bases and J shed 4 bases, with 15 bases lying between them. The CDR3 covers 14 residues. CDR3 in amino acids: CASSETATYYEQYF. CDR3 in DNA: TGTGCCAGTAGTGAGACAGCAACCTATTACGAGCAGTACTTC.

The chain employs TRBV15 and TRBJ2-4; no clear D. Trimming took off 1 base at V and 1 base at J, with 11 bases between the two ends. CDR3 size: 16 residues. The germline V gene has CDR1 LNHNV and CDR2 YYDKDF (reference sequence). CDR3 bases: TGTGCCACCAGCAGAGGACTGGCGAATGCCAAAAACATTCAGTACTTC. It codes for CATSRGLANAKNIQYF.

CDR3 loop: CASGFTERGVIPDTQYF. The CDR3 DNA is TGTGCTAGTGGTTTCACCGAGCGGGGGGTGATCCCGGATACGCAGTATTTT. V and J are TRBV12-5 and TRBJ2-3; TRBD2 aligns across 9 bases. Trimming took 3 bases from V and 6 from J; bases not matched to a gene: 13. The length of the CDR3 is 17 residues. Germline assignment: CDR1 LGHNT and CDR2 FRNRAP.

The rearrangement links TRBV12-5 to TRBJ2-6, with D tentatively TRBD1 (5 bases). The CDR3 is 18 residues long. V gave up 5 bases and J gave up 5 bases, with 22 bases separating them. Germline loops: CDR1 LGHNT, CDR2 FRNRAP. CDR3 in DNA: TGTGCTAGTGGTCCTTCAGCTGCAGGACAAAGTCGGGCCAACGTCCTGACTTTC. Encoded protein: CASGPSAAGQSRANVLTF.

CDR3 sequence reads: CASSLESAAGGADTQYF. DNA for the CDR3: TGTGCCAGCAGCTTGGAGTCCGCGGCAGGGGGAGCAGATACGCAGTATTTT. The chain links TRBV5-6 to TRBJ2-3; 7 bases map to TRBD1. J lost 4 bases, V lost 0 bases, and 11 bases had no gene match. The germline gives CDR1 SGHDT, CDR2 YYEEEE. The CDR3 consists of 17 residues.

The chain uses TRBV6-1 and TRBJ2-3; TRBD2 matches 7 bases. The CDR3 covers 15 residues. CDR1 is MNHNS, CDR2 SASEGT, per germline. The J segment lost 1 base and the V segment lost 7 bases, leaving 8 bases of the junction unmatched. CDR3 amino acids: CASNLGGGGTDTQYF. DNA of the CDR3: TGTGCCAGCAATCTTGGCGGGGGTGGCACAGATACGCAGTATTTT.

This clone was recorded once. The chain has TRBV21-1 and TRBJ1-1; the D call in the table, TRBD1, was not verified against the DNA. TRBV21-1 is assigned pseudogene status. The CDR3 consists of 15 residues. This chain's CDR3 is CASSTPTGGYTEAFF. In DNA form, the CDR3 reads TGTGCCAGCAGCACCCCGACAGGGGGCTACACTGAAGCTTTCTTT.

The chain recombines TRBV6-4 with TRBJ2-3, with D hard to call. This CDR3 is built from 12 residues. Germline V CDR1 and CDR2: MRHNA, SNTAGT. Trimming left V 4 bases short and J 6 bases short, with 8 bases between. The CDR3 spells CASSASGDTQYF. The CDR3 DNA follows: TGTGCCAGCAGTGCCTCCGGGGATACGCAGTATTTT.

The chain carries TRBV9 and TRBJ1-1; D gene unclear. There are 14 residues in the CDR3. CDR1 and CDR2 (germline): SGDLS, YYNGEE. V gave up 3 bases and J gave up 3 bases, with 12 bases separating them. The CDR3 DNA reads as TGTGCCAGCAGCGACCGAAACCGGGACACTGAAGCTTTCTTT. Its translation: CASSDRNRDTEAFF.

The chain recombines TRBV4-1 with TRBJ1-2; perhaps TRBD1 as D (5 bases). The V end was cut by 1 base, the J end by 6 bases, with 18 bases between. The CDR3 is 16 amino acids. CDR1 is MGHRA and CDR2 is YSYEKL in the germline V gene. The chain's CDR3 is CASSQGQGPDLNGYTF. CDR3 nucleotide sequence: TGCGCCAGCAGCCAAGGGCAGGGTCCAGATTTGAATGGCTACACCTTC.